This T cell receptor (beta chain) was identified during a study of blood T cells in healthy people across ages. A J-beta primer mix and a sample-barcoded 5' primer were used in a second PCR of roughly 6 to 11 cycles. A 12-random-nucleotide template-switch adaptor tagged each cDNA molecule. Each single sample gave us at least 3 million CDR3-containing paired-end reads. TCRdb re-analysed the 5' RACE reads in MiXCR, keeping a single row per CDR3 protein. In the table there are about 1.1 million distinct CDR3 sequences, less than 45% of which are singletons. This clonotype was picked up a small number of times. The sequence came from a man younger than 30 in good health. Source material: blood.

As DNA, the CDR3 is TGCGCCAGCAGCCCTCGGACAGGGGGCGAAGGCGCCGGGGAGCTGTTTTTT. It specifies CASSPRTGGEGAGELFF. The chain recombines TRBV4-3 with TRBJ2-2, with 11 bases aligning to TRBD1. This CDR3 has 17 amino acids. V shed 4 bases and J 6 bases; nucleotides not matched to a gene: 10. Germline CDR1 LGHNA, CDR2 YSLEER.